This passage covers 5 T cell receptor beta chains from one sample sequenced in a study of response to subunit inactivated influenza vaccine. Each CDR3 protein gets one entry after TCRdb re-called the RT-PCR reads with MiXCR. The table records approximately 700,000 distinct CDR3 sequences, approximately 15% of them present only once. This specimen consisted of PBMCs from blood, obtained roughly 15 days before vaccination. These receptors all come from a man aged 45 to 65 who received an inactivated influenza vaccine.

This clonotype was found a few times. The chain has TRBV3-1 and TRBJ1-2, with 12 nucleotides matching TRBD1. CDR1 is LGHDT, CDR2 YNNKEL, per germline (reference sequence). J was trimmed by 4 bases and V by 4 bases; bases with no gene match: 22. The CDR3 loop spans 21 amino acids. In DNA, the CDR3 is TGTGCCAGCAGCCGAAGACTAACGGCCGGGACAGGGGGCGAAGGATCCTATGGCTACACCTTC. As protein: CASSRRLTAGTGGEGSYGYTF.

There are many counts of this clonotype. In nucleotides, the CDR3 is TGCAGCGTAGCTACCCCGGGCCTAGTCCATGAGCAGTTCTTC. Its translation: CSVATPGLVHEQFF. The rearrangement uses TRBV29-1 and TRBJ2-1, with no clear D. CDR1 and CDR2 (germline): SQVTM, ANQGSEA. This CDR3 has 14 residues. With 6 bases removed from V and 8 bases from J, the gap between germline ends came to 20 bases.

This chain connects TRBV6-1 to TRBJ1-1, with D possibly TRBD1 on 5 matching bases. The CDR3 totals 14 residues. Trimming took 2 bases from V and 1 from J, leaving 8 bases between them. Germline CDR1 is MNHNS and CDR2 is SASEGT. This CDR3 is CASSELGRNTEAFF. CDR3 bases: TGTGCCAGCAGTGAATTGGGGCGGAACACTGAAGCTTTCTTT.

This clonotype has a handful of counts. The chain couples TRBV3-1 to TRBJ2-3, with TRBD1 identical over 7 bases. CDR1 is LGHDT, CDR2 YNNKEL, per germline (reference sequence). CDR3 length equals 15 residues. After removal of 7 bases from V and 1 base from J, the junction contained 8 bases not matched to a gene. CDR3 residues: CASTPTGIRTDTQYF. The CDR3 coding sequence is TGTGCCAGCACCCCGACAGGGATACGCACAGATACGCAGTATTTT.

This clonotype turned up a few times. V gene TRBV11-3 combines with J gene TRBJ2-5, with 7 bases fitting TRBD2. The CDR3 covers 17 residues. In germline, CDR1 is SGHNT, CDR2 YENEEA. V shed 5 bases and J 5 bases; nucleotides not matched to a gene: 17. The CDR3 is CASSHSLTMTSSETQYF. DNA of the CDR3: TGTGCCAGCAGCCACAGCCTAACGATGACTAGCAGCGAGACCCAGTACTTC.